Below, 29 T cell receptor beta chains from the same sample are listed, as sequenced in a study of cytomegalovirus exposure and HLA in healthy donors. The PCR contained 60 Vbeta and 13 Jbeta primers. The protocol was immunoSEQ multiplex PCR, while the TCRdb copy is restricted to in-frame clones and leaves out a portion. The repertoire consists of some 76,000 clones, with 80% to 90% occurring once and the leading ten covering roughly 2%. Source material: PBMCs. The receptors come from a woman in her thirties in good health and CMV-seronegative.

This clone occurred once. The chain uses TRBV6-5 and TRBJ1-4; D not resolved. The CDR3 runs 15 residues. Looked up from germline, CDR1 is MNHEY and CDR2 is SVGAGI. V was cut by 10 bases and J by 0 bases, with 15 bases left in between. The CDR3 bases are TGTGCCACCCGTGGAGGGCTTGCAACTAATGAAAAACTGTTTTTT. Residues: CATRGGLATNEKLFF.

The gene calls are TRBV11-3 and TRBJ2-7; the match to TRBD1 covers 8 bases. The CDR3 contains 14 residues. Trimming cost V 5 bases and J 6 bases; bases outside gene matches: 9. Germline V gives CDR1 SGHNT, CDR2 YENEEA. The CDR3 DNA reads TGTGCCAGCAGCCCAAGCAGGGGGCCGGGCGAGCAGTACTTC. Its translation: CASSPSRGPGEQYF.

Regarding this clone: At one end the junction does not follow the germline gene, possibly because of a read error. The chain combines TRBV7-9 with TRBJ1-1; 10 bases agree with TRBD1. Germline V CDR1 and CDR2: SEHNR, FQNEAQ (reference sequence). The CDR3 totals 12 residues. The CDR3 nucleotides read TGTTCCAGCAGCTTAGGACAGGGGGGCGCTTTCTTT. This codes for CSSSLGQGGAFF.

This chain uses TRBV19 with TRBJ2-5, with D hard to call. The length of the CDR3 is 11 residues. Trimming cost V 5 bases and J 5 bases, with 6 bases left between them. Germline CDR1 and CDR2: LNHDA and SQIVND (reference sequence). The CDR3 is CASSVRETQYF. The CDR3 DNA reads TGTGCCAGTAGTGTTCGGGAGACCCAGTACTTC.

This chain joins TRBV5-1 and TRBJ1-1, with D perhaps matching TRBD1 (5 bases). V was cut by 3 bases and J by 0 bases, with 21 bases left in between. The CDR3 is 18 amino acids. Per germline, CDR1 SGHRS and CDR2 YFSETQ. CDR3 sequence (DNA): TGCGCCAGCAGCTCGCGTCAGGGATCTTCGAACATGAACACTGAAGCTTTCTTT. Translation gives CASSSRQGSSNMNTEAFF.

This chain connects TRBV27 to TRBJ2-7; TRBD2 is a possible D gene (7 bases). With 4 bases removed from V and 6 bases from J, the gap between germline ends came to 22 bases. The CDR3 is made up of 16 amino acids. Germline V lookup: CDR1 MNHEY, CDR2 SMNVEV (reference sequence). CDR3 in DNA: TGTGCCAGCAGTTCCCCACTTAGGTTCCGGGGGGCCGAGCAGTACTTC. Amino acids: CASSSPLRFRGAEQYF.

The chain is built from TRBV11-3 and TRBJ2-1; possibly TRBD2 for D (6 bases). V was trimmed by 4 bases and J by 10 bases, leaving 11 bases between them. In germline, CDR1 is SGHNT, CDR2 YENEEA. The CDR3 contains 12 residues. The CDR3 DNA reads as TGTGCCAGCAGCTACTTTGCGGGGGAGCAGTTCTTC. Amino acid sequence: CASSYFAGEQFF.

CDR3 bases: TGCGCCAGCAGCTTCCAGGGGACGCACACTGAAGCTTTCTTT. Encoded protein: CASSFQGTHTEAFF. V and J are TRBV5-1 and TRBJ1-1; possibly TRBD1 for D (6 bases). Germline V gene lookup returns CDR1 SGHRS and CDR2 YFSETQ. V lost 2 bases and J 3 bases, leaving 11 bases between the germline ends. This CDR3 spans 14 amino acids.

This rearrangement joins TRBV2 to TRBJ2-2; D is undetermined. V dropped 3 bases and J dropped 1 base, with 6 bases sitting between them. There are 14 residues in the CDR3. CDR1 is SNHLY, CDR2 FYNNEI, per germline. The CDR3 DNA follows: TGTGCCAGCAGTGATAGCCGGAACACCGGGGAGCTGTTTTTT. Its protein is CASSDSRNTGELFF.

This clone appeared once. The chain recombines TRBV28 with TRBJ1-1; D remains unclear. CDR3 size: 11 residues. The germline gives CDR1 MDHEN, CDR2 SYDVKM. V was cut by 10 bases and J by 6 bases, with 12 bases left in between. The CDR3 spells CATRVSAEAFF. As DNA, the CDR3 is TGTGCCACCCGGGTTAGTGCTGAAGCTTTCTTT.

This clone occurred a few times. The chain recombines TRBV2 with TRBJ1-1, with 7 bases lining up with TRBD1. This CDR3 is 11 amino acids long. V lost 5 bases, J lost 11 bases, and 5 bases stayed unmatched. Germline V gene sequence: CDR1 SNHLY, CDR2 FYNNEI. The CDR3 protein is CASSYDRAAFF. The CDR3 nucleotides read TGTGCCAGCAGTTACGACAGGGCGGCTTTCTTT.

The gene calls are TRBV30 and TRBJ2-1; D remains unclear. Germline V gene data show CDR1 as GTSNPN and CDR2 as SVGIG (reference sequence). The CDR3 spans 12 residues. V lost 3 bases and J lost 0, with 3 bases in between. CDR3 DNA: TGTGCCTGGAGCTACTCCTACAATGAGCAGTTCTTC. Protein sequence: CAWSYSYNEQFF.

This clone has only one observation. This chain connects TRBV6-5 to TRBJ2-5; 7 bases map to TRBD1. The J call is in doubt because the DNA end fits TRBJ2-7 better. CDR1 MNHEY and CDR2 SVGAGI come from the germline V gene. The CDR3 spans 14 residues. CDR3 nucleotide sequence: TGTGCCAGCAGTTACACGGACAGGCGCCACGAGCAGTACTTC. It encodes CASSYTDRRHEQYF.

The genes are TRBV9 and TRBJ1-1; D might be TRBD1 (5 bases). Looked up from germline, CDR1 is SGDLS and CDR2 is YYNGEE. This CDR3 comprises 16 residues. Trimming left V 2 bases short and J 0 bases short, with 14 bases between. The CDR3 DNA follows: TGTGCCAGCAGCGTTCCTTTGGGGGGGATGAACACTGAAGCTTTCTTT. Its translation: CASSVPLGGMNTEAFF. The variable domain in full, completed from reference TRBV9 and TRBJ1-1, reads DSGVTQTPKHLITATGQRVTLRCSPRSGDLSVYWYQQSLDQGLQFLIQYYNGEERAKGNILERFSAQQFPDLHSELNLSSLELGDSALYFCASSVPLGGMNTEAFFGQGTRLTVV.

The chain is built from TRBV7-3 and TRBJ2-7; tentative D call: TRBD2 (6 bases). The length of the CDR3 is 14 residues. The V gene's germline CDR1 is SGHTA and CDR2 FQGTGA. V dropped 1 base and J dropped 2 bases, with 9 bases sitting between them. This chain's CDR3 is CASSLSGTTYEQYF. In DNA, the CDR3 is TGTGCCAGCAGCTTAAGCGGGACCACCTACGAGCAGTACTTC.

This chain connects TRBV19 to TRBJ1-1; no clear D. CDR3 length: 13 amino acids. The V gene lost 5 bases and the J gene lost 4 bases, with 11 bases spanning the gap. The germline gives CDR1 LNHDA, CDR2 SQIVND (reference sequence). In nucleotides, the CDR3 is TGTGCCAGTAGTGGCGGTTTGTTCACTGAAGCTTTCTTT. Amino acid sequence: CASSGGLFTEAFF.

The chain has TRBV6-5 and TRBJ1-5; a weak D match, TRBD1 (5 bases). Per the germline V gene, CDR1 is MNHEY and CDR2 is SVGAGI. The CDR3 covers 15 residues. The V gene lost 7 bases and the J gene lost 2 bases, with 15 bases spanning the gap. The CDR3 loop is CASIEVGGGNQPQHF. The CDR3 coding sequence is TGTGCCAGCATCGAGGTCGGGGGAGGCAATCAGCCCCAGCATTTT.

The chain links TRBV4-2 to TRBJ2-5; 8 nucleotides agree with TRBD2. The J call is in doubt because the DNA end fits TRBJ2-7 better. Germline CDR1 and CDR2: LGHNA and YNFKEQ. The CDR3 length is 15 residues. CDR3 amino acids: CASSQLSGSAYEQYF. The CDR3 nucleotides read TGTGCCAGCAGCCAACTCAGCGGGAGTGCGTACGAGCAGTACTTC.

V and J are TRBV19 and TRBJ2-3, with D unresolved. V shed 3 bases and J shed 5 bases, with 9 bases lying between them. The germline V gene has CDR1 LNHDA and CDR2 SQIVND (reference sequence). The CDR3 consists of 13 residues. CDR3 bases: TGTGCCAGTAGTATGAGCTGGAGAGATACGCAGTATTTT. This translates into CASSMSWRDTQYF.

V is TRBV30 and J is TRBJ2-7, with TRBD1 matching 11 bases. J gave up 2 bases and V 3 bases, and 3 bases lay outside the gene matches. In germline, CDR1 is GTSNPN, CDR2 SVGIG (reference sequence). The CDR3 length is 14 residues. The CDR3 DNA is TGTGCCTGGAGGGCGGGACAGGGGGCCTACGAGCAGTACTTC. This translates into CAWRAGQGAYEQYF.

The J gene is TRBJ2-2, the V gene TRBV5-1; possible D gene TRBD2, 5 bases. There are 15 residues in the CDR3. Trimming shortened V by 9 bases and J by 2 bases, and 17 bases separated the two germline ends. Germline CDR1 reads SGHRS; CDR2 reads YFSETQ. The CDR3 DNA reads TGCGCCACCGAACGGGGAGACGGAAACACCGGGGAGCTGTTTTTT. Protein product: CATERGDGNTGELFF. Based on the CDR3 plus reference TRBV5-1 and TRBJ2-2, the full variable domain is KAGVTQTPRYLIKTRGQQVTLSCSPISGHRSVSWYQQTPGQGLQFLFEYFSETQRNKGNFPGRFSGRQFSNSRSEMNVSTLELGDSALYLCATERGDGNTGELFFGEGSRLTVL.

The rearrangement joins TRBV14 to TRBJ1-1; no clear D gene. The CDR3 runs to 16 residues. Between the trimmed V and J ends, which lost 0 bases and 0 bases, there was a span of 11 bases. CDR1 is SGHDN, CDR2 FVKESK, per germline. The CDR3 nucleotides read TGTGCCAGCAGCCAAGATGACACCATAATGAACACTGAAGCTTTCTTT. It yields the protein CASSQDDTIMNTEAFF.

The chain recombines TRBV7-9 with TRBJ1-5; D gene unclear. This CDR3 has 13 amino acids. Germline V lookup: CDR1 SEHNR, CDR2 FQNEAQ (reference sequence). V lost 10 bases and J lost 3, with 13 bases in between. In DNA form, the CDR3 reads TGTGCCACCCGCAAGCTACTCAATCAGCCCCAGCATTTT. Translated, it gives CATRKLLNQPQHF.

The chain couples TRBV19 to TRBJ2-5; the match to TRBD2 covers 13 bases. The CDR3 consists of 16 residues. The V gene's germline CDR1 is LNHDA and CDR2 SQIVND (reference sequence). V dropped 2 bases and J dropped 3; count of bases not matched to a gene: 3. CDR3 sequence reads: CASSIWGLAGKETQYF. CDR3 in DNA: TGTGCCAGTAGTATATGGGGACTAGCGGGGAAAGAGACCCAGTACTTC. The whole variable domain, filled in from reference TRBV19 and TRBJ2-5, reads DGGITQSPKYLFRKEGQNVTLSCEQNLNHDAMYWYRQDPGQGLRLIYYSQIVNDFQKGDIAEGYSVSREKKESFPLTVTSAQKNPTAFYLCASSIWGLAGKETQYFGPGTRLLVL.

The chain combines TRBV7-6 with TRBJ2-2, with a possible D match to TRBD2 (5 bases). Trimming removed 4 bases from V and 8 bases from J, with 11 bases in between. This CDR3 comprises 13 residues. Germline CDR1 reads SGHVS; CDR2 reads FNYEAQ. Here the CDR3 reads CASSSLLEGELFF. CDR3 sequence (DNA): TGTGCCAGCAGCTCCCTACTAGAAGGGGAGCTGTTTTTT.

The chain recombines TRBV4-1 with TRBJ2-7; 8 bases are a match to TRBD1. Trimming at V came to 4 bases and at J to 2 bases, leaving 4 bases not matched to a gene. Germline lookup yields CDR1 MGHRA and CDR2 YSYEKL. CDR3 length: 14 amino acids. CDR3: CASSRGTGPYEQYF. The CDR3 nucleotides are TGCGCCAGCAGCCGGGGGACAGGACCCTACGAGCAGTACTTC.

For this clone: At one of its ends the junction is not consistent with the germline gene, which may arise from a read error. The rearrangement links TRBV6-5 to TRBJ2-7; TRBD2 is a possible D gene (5 bases). From germline, CDR1 is MNHEY and CDR2 SVGAGI. This CDR3 region has 15 residues. The chain's CDR3 is CASRYSFREAYEQYF. CDR3 DNA: TGTGCCAGCAGGTACTCCTTTCGGGAAGCCTACGAGCAGTACTTC.

As regards this clone: This sample also contains other DNA sequences that code for the same CDR3. The chain combines TRBV18 with TRBJ1-1; D is undetermined. Trimming removed 3 bases at V and 0 bases at J, with 5 bases between. Germline V gene data show CDR1 as KGHSH and CDR2 as LQKENI. CDR3 length: 13 amino acids. In DNA, the CDR3 is TGTGCCAGCTCACCTACAGTGAACACTGAAGCTTTCTTT. The encoded protein is CASSPTVNTEAFF. The full variable domain, in which reference TRBV18 and TRBJ1-1 provide the parts outside the CDR3, is NAGVMQNPRHLVRRRGQEARLRCSPMKGHSHVYWYRQLPEEGLKFMVYLQKENIIDESGMPKERFSAEFPKEGPSILRIQQVVRGDSAAYFCASSPTVNTEAFFGQGTRLTVV.

This chain links TRBV5-4 with TRBJ2-1, with TRBD2 matching 12 bases. J lost 0 bases, V lost 7 bases, and 11 bases had no gene match. Germline CDR1 and CDR2: SGHNT and YYREEE (reference sequence). The CDR3 sequence is 18 residues long. The CDR3 nucleotides read TGTGCCAGCGACCCGGGGACTAGCGGGCCGAGCTCCTACAATGAGCAGTTCTTC. It specifies CASDPGTSGPSSYNEQFF.